The 23 T cell receptor beta chains below all came from one sample that was sequenced in a study of cytomegalovirus exposure and HLA in healthy donors. It was with 60 Vbeta and 13 Jbeta primers that the PCR ran. Some clones are missing from TCRdb's copy, which holds only in-frame ones; the method was immunoSEQ multiplex PCR. The sample holds a few hundred thousand clones, about 90% seen once. Material for sequencing was PBMCs. These receptors were obtained from a girl aged 2-9 years in good health and CMV-seronegative.

The chain links TRBV5-8 to TRBJ2-7; 8 positions agree with TRBD1. Trimming removed 3 bases from V and 6 bases from J; junction bases left unmatched: 11. The length of the CDR3 is 15 residues. CDR1 is SGHTS and CDR2 is YDEGEE in the germline V gene. DNA for the CDR3: TGTGCCAGCAGCTCACTCCGGGACAGGCCCTTCGAGCAGTACTTC. Protein sequence: CASSSLRDRPFEQYF.

The gene calls are TRBV9 and TRBJ1-5, with D unclear. Germline lookup yields CDR1 SGDLS and CDR2 YYNGEE. V was clipped by 0 bases and J by 0 bases, with 7 bases between them. The CDR3 loop spans 15 amino acids. CDR3: CASSVDGNSNQPQHF. CDR3 coding DNA: TGTGCCAGCAGCGTAGACGGGAATAGCAATCAGCCCCAGCATTTT.

Details on this clone: Other DNA variants within this sample encode the same CDR3. The chain has TRBV2 and TRBJ1-3; the D is unclear. CDR3 size: 13 residues. CDR1 is SNHLY and CDR2 is FYNNEI in the germline V gene. Trimming took off 6 bases at V and 1 base at J, with 7 bases between the two ends. The CDR3 region is CASRVESGNTIYF. The CDR3 nucleotides read TGTGCCAGCAGGGTTGAGTCTGGAAACACCATATATTTT.

The V call is TRBV10-3, the J call TRBJ1-5; a weak D match, TRBD1 (5 bases). Trimming stripped 6 bases from V and 9 bases from J, with 9 bases between. Germline loops: CDR1 ENHRY, CDR2 SYGVKD. The CDR3 sequence is 11 residues long. The CDR3 nucleotides read TGTGCCATCAGAGATACAGGGCCCCAGCATTTT. Encoded protein: CAIRDTGPQHF.

The chain has TRBV13 and TRBJ2-1, with 8 bases matching TRBD2. The CDR3 sequence is 15 residues long. Germline V gene data show CDR1 as PRHDT and CDR2 as FYEKMQ (reference sequence). The junction had 9 bases not matched to a gene; V was cut back by 5 bases and J by 6 bases. Here the CDR3 DNA reads TGTGCCAGCAGCACAGGGACTAGAGGGCTCAATGAGCAGTTCTTC. It encodes CASSTGTRGLNEQFF.

The V call is TRBV27, the J call TRBJ2-7; D unclear. Germline-derived CDR1 and CDR2 are MNHEY and SMNVEV (reference sequence). The CDR3 loop spans 14 amino acids. Trimming took off 6 bases at V and 3 bases at J, with 15 bases between the two ends. The CDR3 sequence is CASSLTVPIYEQYF. CDR3 in DNA: TGTGCCAGCAGCCTTACTGTCCCTATCTACGAGCAGTACTTC.

This clone was seen more than once but under ten times. V usage is TRBV6-1 and J usage is TRBJ2-5, with D tentatively TRBD2 (5 bases). The DNA matches TRBJ2-7 better at its end, which makes the J call doubtful. This CDR3 is built from 11 residues. Germline CDR1 is MNHNS and CDR2 is SASEGT. This chain's CDR3 is CASAGYYEQYF. The CDR3 nucleotides are TGTGCCAGCGCGGGCTACTACGAGCAGTACTTC.

The J gene is TRBJ2-1, the V gene TRBV9, with 11 bases matching TRBD2. V dropped 1 base and J dropped 4; count of bases not matched to a gene: 19. The CDR3 is 21 residues long. Germline loops: CDR1 SGDLS, CDR2 YYNGEE. CDR3 DNA sequence: TGTGCCAGCAGCGTATCGAGTTTGTGGCTAGCGGGAGGAGGGTCTTACAATGAGCAGTTCTTC. Its protein product is CASSVSSLWLAGGGSYNEQFF.

The chain has TRBV11-2 and TRBJ2-2; 8 bases map to TRBD1. Germline lookup yields CDR1 SGHAT and CDR2 FQNNGV. CDR3 size: 15 residues. The trim removed 4 bases at V and 5 bases at J, leaving 6 bases unmatched. The CDR3 here is CASSSTGGWTGELFF. CDR3 DNA: TGTGCCAGCAGCTCCACAGGGGGATGGACCGGGGAGCTGTTTTTT.

The chain recombines TRBV10-3 with TRBJ1-2; D not certain. CDR1 is ENHRY, CDR2 SYGVKD, per germline. The V and J ends lost 9 bases and 7 bases respectively, with 21 bases between them. The CDR3 spans 14 residues. The CDR3 reads CAIKALTNSGGYTF. The CDR3 DNA reads as TGTGCCATAAAGGCCTTAACAAATAGCGGTGGCTACACCTTC.

The chain is built from TRBV28 and TRBJ2-7, with D possibly TRBD2 on 5 matching bases. V was cut by 7 bases and J by 4 bases, with 14 bases left in between. This CDR3 has 13 residues. The germline V gene encodes CDR1 MDHEN and CDR2 SYDVKM. The CDR3 DNA reads TGTGCCAGCACGGGATCCACACCTTACGAGCAGTACTTC. Its translation is CASTGSTPYEQYF.

The chain combines TRBV21-1 with TRBJ2-7; the D call in the table, TRBD1, was not verified against the DNA. TRBV21-1 is a recognized pseudogene. The CDR3 extends over 17 amino acids. CDR3 residues: CASSNLGRETNVYEQYF. CDR3 coding DNA: TGTGCCAGCAGCAACCTGGGCAGGGAAACAAATGTCTACGAGCAGTACTTC.

This clone was seen just once. The J gene is TRBJ2-1, the V gene TRBV9; a possible D gene is TRBD2 (6 bases). This CDR3 contains 14 residues. Germline V gene lookup returns CDR1 SGDLS and CDR2 YYNGEE. V was clipped by 0 bases and J by 5 bases, with 9 bases between them. CDR3: CASSVGSGDNEQFF. CDR3 sequence (DNA): TGTGCCAGCAGCGTAGGGTCGGGAGACAATGAGCAGTTCTTC.

This rearrangement joins TRBV5-1 to TRBJ1-1; D uncertain. In germline, CDR1 is SGHRS, CDR2 YFSETQ. V was clipped by 4 bases and J by 1 base, with 11 bases between them. The CDR3 is made up of 14 amino acids. The CDR3 DNA is TGCGCCAGCAGCCCCCCGCCGGGGAACACTGAAGCTTTCTTT. Translation: CASSPPPGNTEAFF.

The V and J genes are TRBV2 and TRBJ2-7; D is ambiguous. The CDR3 has 13 amino acids. Germline values: CDR1 SNHLY, CDR2 FYNNEI. The V end was cut by 10 bases, the J end by 2 bases, with 15 bases between. The DNA of the CDR3 is TGTGCCAATGCGGCATCGAGGCCCTACGAGCAGTACTTC. It encodes CANAASRPYEQYF.

The CDR3: CASSIGGSEQFF. In DNA form, the CDR3 reads TGTGCCAGTAGTATAGGTGGTAGTGAGCAGTTCTTC. The chain is built from TRBV19 and TRBJ2-1; D not resolved. This CDR3 region has 12 residues. Trimming left V 1 base short and J 9 bases short, with 7 bases between. The germline V gene has CDR1 LNHDA and CDR2 SQIVND (reference sequence). Using reference TRBV19 and TRBJ2-1 for the parts outside the CDR3, the full variable domain is DGGITQSPKYLFRKEGQNVTLSCEQNLNHDAMYWYRQDPGQGLRLIYYSQIVNDFQKGDIAEGYSVSREKKESFPLTVTSAQKNPTAFYLCASSIGGSEQFFGPGTRLTVL.

In this sample, this clone turned up once. The gene calls are TRBV6-1 and TRBJ2-7, with a possible D match to TRBD1 (6 bases). V was trimmed by 0 bases and J by 9 bases, leaving 24 bases between them. Germline V CDR1 and CDR2: MNHNS, SASEGT. The CDR3 consists of 17 residues. In DNA form, the CDR3 reads TGTGCCAGCAGTGAAGCGCTTCTGTGGGGGCAGGGGCTGGGGCAGTACTTC. It yields the protein CASSEALLWGQGLGQYF.

The chain combines TRBV5-4 with TRBJ2-3; D gene ambiguous. The germline V and J ends were trimmed by 4 bases and 2 bases, with 5 bases remaining between them. Per germline, CDR1 SGHNT and CDR2 YYREEE (reference sequence). The CDR3 length is 12 residues. For the CDR3, the DNA is TGTGCCAGCAGCGACACCACAGATACGCAGTATTTT. This encodes CASSDTTDTQYF.

V gene TRBV7-6 combines with J gene TRBJ1-2; D possibly corresponds to TRBD1 (6 bases). This CDR3 contains 15 residues. Trimming took 4 bases from V and 4 from J, leaving 16 bases between them. Germline CDR1 is SGHVS and CDR2 is FNYEAQ. CDR3 sequence: CASSSQDSLGYGYTF. The CDR3 coding sequence is TGTGCCAGCAGCTCACAGGACAGTCTTGGCTATGGCTACACCTTC.

The chain employs TRBV6-5 and TRBJ1-2; 9 bases are a match to TRBD1. This CDR3 spans 16 amino acids. Trimming took 2 bases from V and 3 from J; bases not matched to a gene: 7. The germline V gene encodes CDR1 MNHEY and CDR2 SVGAGI. CDR3 DNA sequence: TGTGCCAGCAGTTACCGCGGGACAGGGTTGGACTATGGCTACACCTTC. As protein: CASSYRGTGLDYGYTF.

Of note for this clone: In the same sample, other DNA sequences code for this CDR3. V and J are TRBV5-1 and TRBJ2-1; tentative D call: TRBD1 (6 bases). Germline CDR1 is SGHRS and CDR2 is YFSETQ. Between the trimmed V and J ends, which lost 0 bases and 5 bases, there was a span of 12 bases. The CDR3 covers 15 residues. The CDR3 DNA reads TGCGCCAGCAGCTTGGTGGCAGGGGCCCACAATGAGCAGTTCTTC. Translated: CASSLVAGAHNEQFF. Variable domain in full (rest from reference TRBV5-1 and TRBJ2-1): KAGVTQTPRYLIKTRGQQVTLSCSPISGHRSVSWYQQTPGQGLQFLFEYFSETQRNKGNFPGRFSGRQFSNSRSEMNVSTLELGDSALYLCASSLVAGAHNEQFFGPGTRLTVL.

The V call is TRBV27, the J call TRBJ1-5; TRBD1 is a possible D gene (6 bases). Between the trimmed V and J ends, which lost 3 bases and 6 bases, there was a span of 15 bases. The CDR3 extends over 15 amino acids. The germline V gene encodes CDR1 MNHEY and CDR2 SMNVEV (reference sequence). The CDR3 here is CASSLGGLFVQPQHF. In DNA, the CDR3 is TGTGCCAGCAGTTTGGGGGGGCTGTTTGTTCAGCCCCAGCATTTT.

This clone was detected only once. The V and J genes are TRBV7-9 and TRBJ2-7; TRBD2 matches 10 bases. The ends lost 2 bases at V and 0 bases at J; junction bases unmatched: 7. This CDR3 comprises 17 residues. Germline lookup yields CDR1 SEHNR and CDR2 FQNEAQ (reference sequence). CDR3 protein: CASSLLAGGPSSYEQYF. The CDR3 nucleotides read TGTGCCAGCAGCTTATTAGCGGGGGGACCGAGCTCCTACGAGCAGTACTTC.